The table lists the clone carrying this T cell receptor (beta chain) with a few counts. The antigen remains undetermined. The record originates from a study of T cells after yellow fever vaccination. For TCR, cDNA came from 5'RACE template switching, which added a universal primer site and UMIs. TCRdb independently ran MiXCR on the 5' RACE reads; one entry per CDR3 protein. This table has 200,000 to 300,000 distinct CDR3 sequences, approximately 6.3% appearing once. Study-level findings and limits: Abundant clonotypes (contaminants from the bulk population) could be present in FACS-sorted repertoires.

The CDR3 contains 11 residues. Trimming cost V 4 bases and J 8 bases, with 8 bases left between them. Germline V gene data show CDR1 as MNHNY and CDR2 as SVGAGI (reference sequence). This specimen consisted of CD4+ T cells sorted from PBMCs, obtained on the day of the yellow fever booster vaccination. This receptor was identified in a man aged 25-40 years who received the YFV17D yellow fever vaccine. This chain connects TRBV6-6 to TRBJ1-1; D gene ambiguous. The CDR3 loop is CASSSLMEAFF. Here the CDR3 DNA reads TGTGCCAGCAGTTCCTTAATGGAAGCTTTCTTT.